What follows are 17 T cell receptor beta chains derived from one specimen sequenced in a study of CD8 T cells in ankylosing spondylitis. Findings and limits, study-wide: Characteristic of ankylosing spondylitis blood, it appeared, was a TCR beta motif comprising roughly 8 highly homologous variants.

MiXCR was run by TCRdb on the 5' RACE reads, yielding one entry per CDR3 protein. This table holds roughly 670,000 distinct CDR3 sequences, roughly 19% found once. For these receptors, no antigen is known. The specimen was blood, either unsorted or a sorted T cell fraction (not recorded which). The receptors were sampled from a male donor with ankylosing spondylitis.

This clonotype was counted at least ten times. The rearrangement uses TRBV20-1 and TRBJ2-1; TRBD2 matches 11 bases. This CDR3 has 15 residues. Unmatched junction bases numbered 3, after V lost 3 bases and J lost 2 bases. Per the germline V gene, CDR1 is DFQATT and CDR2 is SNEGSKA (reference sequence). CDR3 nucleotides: TGCAGTGCTAGGCCACTAGCGGGAGCCTACAATGAGCAGTTCTTC. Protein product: CSARPLAGAYNEQFF.

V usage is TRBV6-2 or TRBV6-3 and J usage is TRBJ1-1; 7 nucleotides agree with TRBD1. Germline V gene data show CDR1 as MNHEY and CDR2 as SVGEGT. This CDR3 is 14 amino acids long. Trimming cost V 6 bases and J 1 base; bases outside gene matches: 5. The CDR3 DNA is TGTGCCAGCAGAAACGACAGGGCGAACACTGAAGCTTTCTTT. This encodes CASRNDRANTEAFF.

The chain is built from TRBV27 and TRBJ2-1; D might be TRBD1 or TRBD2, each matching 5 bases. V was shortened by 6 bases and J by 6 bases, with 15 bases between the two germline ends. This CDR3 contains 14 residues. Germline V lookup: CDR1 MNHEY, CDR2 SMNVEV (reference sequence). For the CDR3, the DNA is TGTGCCAGCAGGAACGCGAGGGGTCGCAATGAGCAGTTCTTC. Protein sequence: CASRNARGRNEQFF.

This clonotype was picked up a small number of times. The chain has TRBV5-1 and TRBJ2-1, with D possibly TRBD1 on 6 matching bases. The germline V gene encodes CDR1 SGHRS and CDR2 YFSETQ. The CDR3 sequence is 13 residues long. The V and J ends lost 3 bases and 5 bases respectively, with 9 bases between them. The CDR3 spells CASSYRQDNEQFF. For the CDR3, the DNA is TGCGCCAGCAGCTATCGACAGGACAATGAGCAGTTCTTC.

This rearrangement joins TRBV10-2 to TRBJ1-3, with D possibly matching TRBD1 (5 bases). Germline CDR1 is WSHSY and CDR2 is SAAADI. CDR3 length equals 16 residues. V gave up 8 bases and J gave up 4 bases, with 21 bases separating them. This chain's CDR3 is CASFSPGLGTGNTIYF. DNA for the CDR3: TGCGCCAGCTTTTCGCCGGGCCTCGGGACCGGAAACACCATATATTTT.

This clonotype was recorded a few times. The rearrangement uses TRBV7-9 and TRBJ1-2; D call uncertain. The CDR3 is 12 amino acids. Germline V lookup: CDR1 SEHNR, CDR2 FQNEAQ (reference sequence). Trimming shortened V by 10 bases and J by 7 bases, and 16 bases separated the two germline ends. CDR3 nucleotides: TGTGCCAACATTGACTCGCGTGGTGGCTACACCTTC. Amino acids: CANIDSRGGYTF.

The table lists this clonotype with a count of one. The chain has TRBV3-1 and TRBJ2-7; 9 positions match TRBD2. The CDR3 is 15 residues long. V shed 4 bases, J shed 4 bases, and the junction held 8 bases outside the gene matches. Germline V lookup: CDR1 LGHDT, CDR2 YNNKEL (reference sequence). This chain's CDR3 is CASSLVAGAHYEQYF. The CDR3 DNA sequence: TGTGCCAGCAGCCTCGTAGCGGGGGCCCATTACGAGCAGTACTTC.

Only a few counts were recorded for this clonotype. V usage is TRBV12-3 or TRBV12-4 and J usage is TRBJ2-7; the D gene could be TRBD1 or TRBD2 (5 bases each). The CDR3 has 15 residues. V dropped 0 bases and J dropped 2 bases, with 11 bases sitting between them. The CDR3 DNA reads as TGTGCCAGCAGTTTAGCGGGACGGAAAACCTACGAGCAGTACTTC. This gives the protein CASSLAGRKTYEQYF.

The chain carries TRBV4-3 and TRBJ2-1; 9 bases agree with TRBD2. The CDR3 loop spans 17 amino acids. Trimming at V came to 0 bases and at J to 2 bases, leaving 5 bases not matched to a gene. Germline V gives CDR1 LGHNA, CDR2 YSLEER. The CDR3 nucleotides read TGCGCCAGCAGCCAAGACAAGACTAGCGGAGCCTACAATGAGCAGTTCTTC. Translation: CASSQDKTSGAYNEQFF.

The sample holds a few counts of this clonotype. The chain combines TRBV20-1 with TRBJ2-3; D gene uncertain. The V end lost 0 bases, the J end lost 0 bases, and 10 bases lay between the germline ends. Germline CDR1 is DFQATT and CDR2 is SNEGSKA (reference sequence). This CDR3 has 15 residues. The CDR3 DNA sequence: TGCAGTGCTAGAGAGCGCCCCCAGAGCACAGATACGCAGTATTTT. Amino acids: CSARERPQSTDTQYF.

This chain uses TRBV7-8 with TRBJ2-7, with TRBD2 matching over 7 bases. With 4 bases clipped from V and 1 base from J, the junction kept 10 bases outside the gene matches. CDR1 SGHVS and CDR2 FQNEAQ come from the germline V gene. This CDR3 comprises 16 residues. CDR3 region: CASSYTAGTTSYEQYF. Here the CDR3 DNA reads TGTGCCAGCAGCTACACCGCCGGGACTACATCCTACGAGCAGTACTTC.

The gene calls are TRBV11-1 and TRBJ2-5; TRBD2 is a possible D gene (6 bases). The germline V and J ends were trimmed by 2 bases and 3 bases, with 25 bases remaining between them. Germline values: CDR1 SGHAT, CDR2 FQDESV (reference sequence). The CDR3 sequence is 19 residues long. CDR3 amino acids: CASSLPKMVTSGGKETQYF. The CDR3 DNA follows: TGTGCCAGCAGCTTACCGAAAATGGTGACTAGTGGGGGAAAAGAGACCCAGTACTTC.

CDR3 loop: CSARRVGPNEQFF. CDR3 DNA sequence: TGCAGCGCCCGTCGCGTCGGACCCAATGAGCAGTTCTTC. The rearrangement uses TRBV29-1 and TRBJ2-1; no clear D. The CDR3 is 13 residues long. Trimming left V 7 bases short and J 6 bases short, with 16 bases between. Germline V gives CDR1 SQVTM, CDR2 ANQGSEA.

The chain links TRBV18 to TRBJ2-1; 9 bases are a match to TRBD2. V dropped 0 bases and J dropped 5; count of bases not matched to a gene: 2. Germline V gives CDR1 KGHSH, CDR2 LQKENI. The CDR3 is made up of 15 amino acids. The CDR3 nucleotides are TGTGCCAGCTCACCACCGTCTAGCGGGGACAATGAGCAGTTCTTC. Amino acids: CASSPPSSGDNEQFF.

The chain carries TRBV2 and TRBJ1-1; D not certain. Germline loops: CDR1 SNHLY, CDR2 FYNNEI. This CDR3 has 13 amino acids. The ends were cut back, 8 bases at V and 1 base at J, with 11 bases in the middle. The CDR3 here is CASELSGNTEAFF. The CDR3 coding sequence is TGTGCCAGCGAGTTGTCGGGGAACACTGAAGCTTTCTTT.

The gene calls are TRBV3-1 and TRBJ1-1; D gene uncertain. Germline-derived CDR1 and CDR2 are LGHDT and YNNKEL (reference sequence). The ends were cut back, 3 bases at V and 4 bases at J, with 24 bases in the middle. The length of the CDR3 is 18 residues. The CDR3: CASSQKVPRTVWVTEAFF. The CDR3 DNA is TGTGCCAGCAGCCAGAAGGTCCCCCGAACGGTGTGGGTCACTGAAGCTTTCTTT.

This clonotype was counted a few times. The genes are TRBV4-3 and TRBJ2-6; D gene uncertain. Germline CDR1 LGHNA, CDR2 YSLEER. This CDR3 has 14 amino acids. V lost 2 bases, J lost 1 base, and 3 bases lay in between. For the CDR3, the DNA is TGCGCCAGCAGCCAAAGATCTGGGGCCAACGTCCTGACTTTC. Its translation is CASSQRSGANVLTF.